This TCR beta chain was retrieved from a study of cytomegalovirus exposure and HLA in healthy donors. Study conclusions and caveats: The likely origin of a cluster of highly shared sequence variants was a sequencing artifact. By HLA locus, TCR association rates varied in a later analysis, with DRB1 showing the most and HLA-C the fewest.

The CDR3 has 12 amino acids. CDR1 is SEHNR, CDR2 FQNEAQ, per germline (reference sequence). With respect to this clone: The antigen remains undetermined. A junction boundary mismatches the germline segment, possibly from a read error. Other nucleotide sequences in the sample specify the same CDR3.

The donors (healthy individuals) were bone marrow donors. The PCR had 60 Vbeta and 13 Jbeta primers. Clones were read by immunoSEQ multiplex PCR, and TCRdb kept only the in-frame ones, dropping some. The sample includes some 150,000 clones, approximately 85% of them seen just once. The sample was PBMCs. The TCR comes from a man in his fifties or sixties in good health and CMV-seropositive. V gene TRBV7-9 combines with J gene TRBJ2-7; no clear D. This CDR3 reads CSSSLTGYEQYF. The CDR3 coding sequence is TGTTCCAGCAGCTTAACCGGCTACGAGCAGTACTTC.